The rows below give T cell receptor beta chains drawn from one sample of a study of CD8+ T cells in alopecia areata. TCRdb's copy holds only in-frame clones and misses some; the assay was immunoSEQ multiplex PCR. This table has about 180,000 clones, 58% appearing once. Sequencing used CD4+ T cells sorted from blood, obtained at roughly week 58, from a patient treated with tofacitinib. The receptor set was obtained from a human donor with alopecia areata. CDR3s include the opening cysteine and the closing phenylalanine or tryptophan. Fields, in order: D gene, V gene, clone size, J gene, CDR3 DNA, CDR3 protein. A D gene is named only where the DNA matches it firmly. Expanded clones get a size class; other rows say once, few or many, or leave the size out.

-	TRBV4-2	-	TRBJ2-7	TGTGCCAGCAGCCAAGATTCTACGACTAGCTCCTACGAGCAGTACTTC	CASSQDSTTSSYEQYF
-	TRBV4-1	-	TRBJ2-5	TGCGCCAGCAGCAACCCCCCGCGATTGGGGGGCAGCCAAGAGACCCAGTACTTC	CASSNPPRLGGSQETQYF
-	TRBV5-1	few	TRBJ2-5	TGCGCCAGCAGCTTGGCCCGGGCAGAGCAAGAGACCCAGTACTTC	CASSLARAEQETQYF
-	TRBV29-1	-	TRBJ1-2	TGCAGCGTCCAAGGGCTATATGGCTACACCTTC	CSVQGLYGYTF
-	TRBV20-1	-	TRBJ2-1	TGCAGCGGTAGCTCCTACAATGAGCAGTTCTTC	CSGSSYNEQFF
TRBD2	TRBV6-5	few	TRBJ2-3	TGTGCCAGCAGCGGGGGGGCGAGACCCACAGATACGCAGTATTTT	CASSGGARPTDTQYF
-	TRBV20-1	-	TRBJ2-3	TGCAGTGCTAGGAAAGATACGCAGTATTTT	CSARKDTQYF
-	TRBV5-6	-	TRBJ2-5	TGTGCCAGCAGCTTGCAGGAGACCCAGTACTTC	CASSLQETQYF
TRBD1	TRBV30	-	TRBJ1-2	TGTGCCTGGAGTGAGGACAGGGGGGTGGCCTACACCTTC	CAWSEDRGVAYTF
-	TRBV20-1	-	TRBJ2-7	TGCAGTGCTAGACGAACCGGTCCCGAGTACTTC	CSARRTGPEYF
-	TRBV5-1	few	TRBJ1-5	TGCGCCAGCAGCTCGGATAGCAATCAGCCCCAGCATTTT	CASSSDSNQPQHF
-	TRBV20-1	few	TRBJ2-3	TGCAGTCCTGCTAATACGCAGTATTTT	CSPANTQYF
-	TRBV27	-	TRBJ1-2	TGTGCCAGCAGTCCGGCGGGTAGGGCCTCGCTTGGCTACACCTTC	CASSPAGRASLGYTF
-	TRBV18	once	TRBJ2-5	TGTGCCAGCTCACCGGTTAATCCCTTCGAGATCGAGACCCAGTACTTC	CASSPVNPFEIETQYF
-	TRBV5-6	-	TRBJ1-2	TGTGCCAGCAGCCCAGGGGTGAGCTATGGCTACACCTTC	CASSPGVSYGYTF
-	TRBV7-9	-	TRBJ2-7	TGTGCCAGCAGCCTCAGGCCCGAATCCTACGAGCAGTACTTC	CASSLRPESYEQYF
-	TRBV6-1	few	TRBJ2-2	TGTGCCAGCAGTCAGGGATCGGGCAACACCGGGGAGCTGTTTTTT	CASSQGSGNTGELFF
-	TRBV7-9	few	TRBJ1-4	TGTGCCAGCAGCTTAGACGTGGTTGAAAAACTGTTTTTT	CASSLDVVEKLFF
-	TRBV29-1	-	TRBJ1-5	TGCAGCGTTGCGGGTCAGGGATTAGATCAGCCCCAGCATTTT	CSVAGQGLDQPQHF
TRBD2	TRBV9	-	TRBJ2-3	TGTGCCAGCAGCCTCAGCGGGGGGGCCCCAGATACGCAGTATTTT	CASSLSGGAPDTQYF
-	TRBV4-1	-	TRBJ2-7	TGCGCCAGCAGCCCTCGGACAGAGAGCTACGAGCAGTACTTC	CASSPRTESYEQYF
TRBD1	TRBV30	-	TRBJ2-1	TGTGCCTGGAGTGAGTCTGGCAGGGGGCTTGTCTACAATGAGCAGTTCTTC	CAWSESGRGLVYNEQFF
TRBD1	TRBV30	-	TRBJ2-3	TGTGCCTGGGGGACAGGGACAGATACGCAGTATTTT	CAWGTGTDTQYF
-	TRBV29-1	few	TRBJ2-3	TGCAGCGTTGATGAGGGACTCAATACAGATACGCAGTATTTT	CSVDEGLNTDTQYF
-	TRBV7-8	-	TRBJ2-3	TGTGCCAGCAGCTTAGCCCAACTAGGAGATACGCAGTATTTT	CASSLAQLGDTQYF
TRBD1	TRBV29-1	-	TRBJ1-6	TGCAGCGTTTTACAGGGGTTTAATTCACCCCTCCACTTT	CSVLQGFNSPLHF
-	TRBV5-6	-	TRBJ1-2	TGTGCCAGCAGATCCGTGGACGGAAACTATGGCTACACCTTC	CASRSVDGNYGYTF
-	TRBV4-2	few	TRBJ2-3	TGTGCCAGCAGCCAATCCAATGGTGAAGATACGCAGTATTTT	CASSQSNGEDTQYF
-	TRBV19	once	TRBJ2-2	TGTGCCAGTAGTATCAGGGCGTCCGTAGGCGGGGAGCTGTTTTTT	CASSIRASVGGELFF
TRBD2	TRBV5-1	-	TRBJ2-5	TGCGCCAGCAGCTCCGGCGAGCGGGGGAACCAAGAGACCCAGTACTTC	CASSSGERGNQETQYF
TRBD1	TRBV11-2	-	TRBJ2-4	TGTGCCAGCAGCTTAGGGCCGGGACAGGAGAAAAACATTCAGTACTTC	CASSLGPGQEKNIQYF
-	TRBV30	few	TRBJ2-2	TGTGCCTGGAGTGTAGGTTATCCCGGGGAGCTGTTTTTT	CAWSVGYPGELFF
-	TRBV30	-	TRBJ2-4	TGTGCCTGGAGTGTAGATGGGGGAAACATTCAGTACTTC	CAWSVDGGNIQYF
TRBD1	TRBV6-1	-	TRBJ1-1	TGTGCCAGCAGGACAGGGTCTTACACTGAAGCTTTCTTT	CASRTGSYTEAFF
-	TRBV5-1	-	TRBJ2-7	TGCGCCAGCAGCTTGGGCGGAGGATCTGGCTACGAGCAGTACTTC	CASSLGGGSGYEQYF
-	TRBV7-9	-	TRBJ2-7	TGTGCCAGCAGCATTGCAGGGGTCTACGAGCAGTACTTC	CASSIAGVYEQYF
-	TRBV13	few	TRBJ2-7	TGTGCCAGCAGCTTAGGACTAGGGAGCTCCTACGAGCAGTACTTC	CASSLGLGSSYEQYF
-	TRBV7-2	-	TRBJ2-5	TGTGCCAGCAGCTTTCAGGGTGGACAAGAGACCCAGTACTTC	CASSFQGGQETQYF
TRBD1	TRBV29-1	-	TRBJ1-1	TGCAGCGCCCACCCGATCCGGGACAGGGGCTCTGAAGCTTTCTTT	CSAHPIRDRGSEAFF
-	TRBV2	-	TRBJ2-2	TGTGCCAGCTTCCGCAGGCCGAACACCGGGGAGCTGTTTTTT	CASFRRPNTGELFF
-	TRBV25-1	-	TRBJ1-6	TGTGCCAGCAGCGAACAGGGCGGGGGTTCACCCCTCCACTTT	CASSEQGGGSPLHF
-	TRBV19	-	TRBJ2-7	TGTGCCAGTAGTATAGGCAAGGCTTCCTACGAGCAGTACTTC	CASSIGKASYEQYF
-	TRBV7-9	few	TRBJ2-5	TGTGCCAGCAGCCAGGTCAGGGAGACCCAGTACTTC	CASSQVRETQYF
-	TRBV5-1	once	TRBJ1-1	TGCGCCAGCAGCAACGAGGGGGTTGTGGCTGAAGCTTTCTTT	CASSNEGVVAEAFF
-	TRBV4-2	-	TRBJ2-6	TGTGCCAGCAGCCAAGAGGGGGGCTCTGGGGCCAACGTCCTGACTTTC	CASSQEGGSGANVLTF
TRBD1	TRBV5-1	few	TRBJ2-7	TGCGCCAGCAGCGAAGCCCCGGGACAGACCTACGAGCAGTACTTC	CASSEAPGQTYEQYF
-	TRBV30	-	TRBJ1-2	TGTGCCTGGAGTACGGGCTGGTCGGGCGGCTACACCTTC	CAWSTGWSGGYTF
-	TRBV18	-	TRBJ1-6	TGTGCCAGCTCACCCCTACCCGGACAGCCTAATTCACCCCTCCACTTT	CASSPLPGQPNSPLHF
-	TRBV30	-	TRBJ1-5	TGTGCCTGGAGTGTAGGGGAGAATCAGCCCCAGCATTTT	CAWSVGENQPQHF
-	TRBV12-5	-	TRBJ2-4	TGTGCTAGTGGTTCGTTCTCTGGTGTTCAGTACTTC	CASGSFSGVQYF
-	TRBV7-2	few	TRBJ2-7	TGTGCCAGCAGCGCCAGGGACCTATACGAGCAGTACTTC	CASSARDLYEQYF
-	TRBV9	-	TRBJ1-2	TGTGCCAGCAGCGTAACCAGCACTGGGTATGGCTACACCTTC	CASSVTSTGYGYTF
-	TRBV4-1	few	TRBJ2-1	TGCGCCAGCAGCCAACTTGGACGGAACTCCTACAATGAGCAGTTCTTC	CASSQLGRNSYNEQFF
-	TRBV14	-	TRBJ2-7	TGTGCCAGCAGCCAGTCGGGCAGGTCGAGGGAGCAGTACTTC	CASSQSGRSREQYF
-	TRBV21-1	-	TRBJ2-7	TGTGCCAGCAAACGCGCCGGGACACACGGCTCCTACGAGCAGTACTTC	CASKRAGTHGSYEQYF
-	TRBV5-1	few	TRBJ2-7	TGCGCCAGCAGCTTGACATCAGAACTCTACGAGCAGTACTTC	CASSLTSELYEQYF
-	TRBV10-3	-	TRBJ1-5	TGTGCCATCAGAGGGGCAAGCAATCAGCCCCAGCATTTT	CAIRGASNQPQHF
TRBD1	TRBV10-3	-	TRBJ1-6	TGTGCCATCAGTGTCGCCGGGACAGACGAGAGGTCACCCCTCCACTTT	CAISVAGTDERSPLHF
-	TRBV7-8	-	TRBJ1-2	TGTGCCAGCAGCTTACAGAACGCCAGGGTAGCTGGCCCTTATGGCTACACCTTC	CASSLQNARVAGPYGYTF
TRBD2	TRBV7-7	few	TRBJ2-3	TGTGCCAGCAGCTCGGCCTTAGCGGGGGGGATTGATACGCAGTATTTT	CASSSALAGGIDTQYF